This record looks at one TCR beta chain sequence and its context. The sample belongs to a study of brain T cells in children with intractable seizures. Germline CDR1 is SEHNR and CDR2 is FQNEAQ (reference sequence). CDR3 length: 14 residues. V lost 5 bases to trimming and J lost 5 bases; unmatched junction nucleotides: 6. Measured with immunoSEQ multiplex PCR; TCRdb has only the in-frame clones, and not every one. The sample lists 110,000 or so clones, 85% to 95% seen once, with around 4% in the top ten. The chain couples TRBV7-9 to TRBJ2-3; 8 positions match TRBD2. This sequence originates from a boy younger than two with hemimegalencephaly and intractable seizures. The source was peripheral blood, collected at surgery. The CDR3 region is CASSQVAGLDTQYF. CDR3 bases: TGTGCCAGCAGCCAAGTAGCGGGACTAGATACGCAGTATTTT.